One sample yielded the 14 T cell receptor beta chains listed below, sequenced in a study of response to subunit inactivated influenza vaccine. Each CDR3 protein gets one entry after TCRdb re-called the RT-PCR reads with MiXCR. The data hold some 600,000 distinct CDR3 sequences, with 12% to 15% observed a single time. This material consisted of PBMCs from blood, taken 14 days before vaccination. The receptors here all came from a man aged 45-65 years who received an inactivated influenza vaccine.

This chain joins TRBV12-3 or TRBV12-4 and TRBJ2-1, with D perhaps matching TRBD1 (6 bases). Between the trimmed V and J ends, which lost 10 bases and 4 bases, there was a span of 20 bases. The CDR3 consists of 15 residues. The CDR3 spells CATRQGRGPYNEQFF. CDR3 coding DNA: TGTGCCACCCGCCAGGGGCGAGGACCATACAATGAGCAGTTCTTC.

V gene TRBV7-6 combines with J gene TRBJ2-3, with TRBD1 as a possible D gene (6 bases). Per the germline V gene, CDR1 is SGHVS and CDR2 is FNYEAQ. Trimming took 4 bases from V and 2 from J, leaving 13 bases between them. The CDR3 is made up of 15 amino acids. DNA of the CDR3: TGTGCCAGCAGCTATCTACAGGGAGTCACAGATACGCAGTATTTT. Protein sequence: CASSYLQGVTDTQYF.

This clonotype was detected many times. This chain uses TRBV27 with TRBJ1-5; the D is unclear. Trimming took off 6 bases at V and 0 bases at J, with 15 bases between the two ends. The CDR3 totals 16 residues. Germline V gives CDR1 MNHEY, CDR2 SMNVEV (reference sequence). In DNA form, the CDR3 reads TGTGCCAGCAGCTCGGCCGGGATGACTAGCAATCAGCCCCAGCATTTT. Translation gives CASSSAGMTSNQPQHF.

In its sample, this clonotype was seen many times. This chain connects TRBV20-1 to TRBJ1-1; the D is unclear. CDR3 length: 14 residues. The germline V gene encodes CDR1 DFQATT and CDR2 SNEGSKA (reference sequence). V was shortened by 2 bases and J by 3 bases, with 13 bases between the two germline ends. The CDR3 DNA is TGCAGTGCTAGACCCGGGCCTCAGGACACTGAAGCTTTCTTT. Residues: CSARPGPQDTEAFF.

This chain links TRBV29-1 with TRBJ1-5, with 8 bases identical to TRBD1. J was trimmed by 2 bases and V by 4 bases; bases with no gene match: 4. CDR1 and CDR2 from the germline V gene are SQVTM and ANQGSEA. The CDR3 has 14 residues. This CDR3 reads CSVGTGIGNQPQHF. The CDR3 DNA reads TGCAGCGTTGGGACAGGGATCGGCAATCAGCCCCAGCATTTT.

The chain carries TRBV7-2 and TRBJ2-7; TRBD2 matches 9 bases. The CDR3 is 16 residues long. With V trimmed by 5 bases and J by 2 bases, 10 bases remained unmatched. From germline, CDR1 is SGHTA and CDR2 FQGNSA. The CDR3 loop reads CASSAALAGGTYEQYF. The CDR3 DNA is TGTGCCAGCAGCGCCGCACTAGCGGGTGGGACCTACGAGCAGTACTTC. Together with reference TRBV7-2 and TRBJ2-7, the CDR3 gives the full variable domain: GAGVSQSPSNKVTEKGKDVELRCDPISGHTALYWYRQSLGQGLEFLIYFQGNSAPDKSGLPSDRFSAERTGGSVSTLTIQRTQQEDSAVYLCASSAALAGGTYEQYFGPGTRLTVT.

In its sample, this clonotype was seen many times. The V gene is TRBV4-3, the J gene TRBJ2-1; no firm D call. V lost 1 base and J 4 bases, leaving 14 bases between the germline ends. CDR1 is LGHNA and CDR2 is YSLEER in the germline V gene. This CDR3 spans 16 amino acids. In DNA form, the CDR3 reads TGCGCCAGCAGCCAAGCCCACTCAGGCCTGTACAATGAGCAGTTCTTC. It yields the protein CASSQAHSGLYNEQFF.

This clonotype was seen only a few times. CDR3 nucleotides: TGCGCCAGCAGCTTGGAGGGACAGGGTGACATTCAGTACTTC. Encoded protein: CASSLEGQGDIQYF. The gene calls are TRBV5-1 and TRBJ2-4; 9 bases map to TRBD1. The CDR3 is made up of 14 amino acids. Trimming at V came to 0 bases and at J to 8 bases, leaving 3 bases not matched to a gene. Germline V gene sequence: CDR1 SGHRS, CDR2 YFSETQ.

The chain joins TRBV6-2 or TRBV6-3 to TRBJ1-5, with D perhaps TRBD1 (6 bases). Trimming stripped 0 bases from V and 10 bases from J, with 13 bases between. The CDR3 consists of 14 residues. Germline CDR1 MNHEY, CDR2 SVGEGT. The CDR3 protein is CASSYSSRGPPQHF. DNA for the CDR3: TGTGCCAGCAGTTACTCGTCCAGGGGCCCCCCCCAGCATTTT.

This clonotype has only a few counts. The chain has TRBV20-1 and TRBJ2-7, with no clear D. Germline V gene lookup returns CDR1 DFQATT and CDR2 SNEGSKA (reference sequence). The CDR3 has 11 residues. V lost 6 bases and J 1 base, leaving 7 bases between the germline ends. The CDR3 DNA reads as TGCAGTGCGCAGATATCCTACGAGCAGTACTTC. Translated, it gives CSAQISYEQYF.

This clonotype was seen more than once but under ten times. In DNA form, the CDR3 reads TGCAGTGCTTCTCGATTTCCGGGACTAGCGGGGGGAGGTAAAGATACGCAGTATTTT. It codes for CSASRFPGLAGGGKDTQYF. V usage is TRBV20-1 and J usage is TRBJ2-3, with 15 bases identical to TRBD2. V dropped 5 bases and J dropped 5; count of bases not matched to a gene: 17. The germline CDR1 and CDR2 sequences are DFQATT and SNEGSKA (reference sequence). The CDR3 consists of 19 residues.

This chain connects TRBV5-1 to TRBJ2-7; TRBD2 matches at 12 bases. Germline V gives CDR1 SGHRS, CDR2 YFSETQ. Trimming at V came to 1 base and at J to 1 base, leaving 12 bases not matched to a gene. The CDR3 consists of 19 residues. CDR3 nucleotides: TGCGCCAGCAGCTTGCGACTAATATCCCTAGCGGGAGGGTCCTACGAGCAGTACTTC. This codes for CASSLRLISLAGGSYEQYF.

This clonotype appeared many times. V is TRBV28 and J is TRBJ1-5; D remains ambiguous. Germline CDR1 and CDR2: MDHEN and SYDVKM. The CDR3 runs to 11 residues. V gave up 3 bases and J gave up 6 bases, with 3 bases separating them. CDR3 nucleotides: TGTGCCAGCAGTTTTTCTCAGCCCCAGCATTTT. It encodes CASSFSQPQHF. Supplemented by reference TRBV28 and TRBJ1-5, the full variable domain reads DVKVTQSSRYLVKRTGEKVFLECVQDMDHENMFWYRQDPGLGLRLIYFSYDVKMKEKGDIPEGYSVSREKKERFSLILESASTNQTSMYLCASSFSQPQHFGDGTRLSIL.

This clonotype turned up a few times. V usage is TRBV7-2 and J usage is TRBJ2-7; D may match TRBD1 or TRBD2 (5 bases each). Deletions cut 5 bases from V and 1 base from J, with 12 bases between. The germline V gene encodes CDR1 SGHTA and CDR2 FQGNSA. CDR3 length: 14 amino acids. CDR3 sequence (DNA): TGTGCCAGCAGCCTACTCGGGGCGTCCTACGAGCAGTACTTC. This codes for CASSLLGASYEQYF.